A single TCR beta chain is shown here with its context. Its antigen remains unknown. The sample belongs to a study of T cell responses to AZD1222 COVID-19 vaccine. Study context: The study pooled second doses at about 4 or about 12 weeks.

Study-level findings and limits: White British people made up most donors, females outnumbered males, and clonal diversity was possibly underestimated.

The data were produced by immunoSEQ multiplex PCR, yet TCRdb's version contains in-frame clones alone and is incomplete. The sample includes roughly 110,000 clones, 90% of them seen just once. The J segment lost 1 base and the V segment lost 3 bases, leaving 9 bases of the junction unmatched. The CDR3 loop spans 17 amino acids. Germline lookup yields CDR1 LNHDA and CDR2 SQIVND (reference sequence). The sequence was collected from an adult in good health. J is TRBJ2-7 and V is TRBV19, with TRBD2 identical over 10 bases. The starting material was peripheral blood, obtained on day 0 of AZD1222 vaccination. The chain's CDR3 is CASSMGLAGAGSYEQYF. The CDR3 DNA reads TGTGCCAGTAGTATGGGTCTAGCGGGAGCTGGGTCCTACGAGCAGTACTTC. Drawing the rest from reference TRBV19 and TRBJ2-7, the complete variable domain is DGGITQSPKYLFRKEGQNVTLSCEQNLNHDAMYWYRQDPGQGLRLIYYSQIVNDFQKGDIAEGYSVSREKKESFPLTVTSAQKNPTAFYLCASSMGLAGAGSYEQYFGPGTRLTVT.